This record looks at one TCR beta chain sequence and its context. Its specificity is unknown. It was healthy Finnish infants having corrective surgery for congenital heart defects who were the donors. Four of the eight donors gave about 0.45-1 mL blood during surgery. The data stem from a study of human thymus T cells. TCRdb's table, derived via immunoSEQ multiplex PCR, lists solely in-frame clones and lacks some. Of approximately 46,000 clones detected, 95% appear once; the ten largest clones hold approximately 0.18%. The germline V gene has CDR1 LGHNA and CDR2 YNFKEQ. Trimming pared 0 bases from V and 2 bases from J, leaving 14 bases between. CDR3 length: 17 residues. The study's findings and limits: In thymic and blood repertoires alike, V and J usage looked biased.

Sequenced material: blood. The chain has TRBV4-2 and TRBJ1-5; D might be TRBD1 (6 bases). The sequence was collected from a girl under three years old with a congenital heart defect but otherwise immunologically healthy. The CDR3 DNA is TGTGCCAGCAGCCAAGAAGCCCAGGGGTGGGGCAATCAGCCCCAGCATTTT. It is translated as CASSQEAQGWGNQPQHF.